This T cell receptor (beta chain) came from a study of technical replicates of blood from a few donors. Profiled with immunoSEQ multiplex PCR; TCRdb holds only in-frame clones, not every one. The table shows about 80,000 clones, with 91% occurring only once. V lost 1 base and J lost 4, with 11 bases in between. CDR3 size: 14 residues. In germline, CDR1 is SGDLS, CDR2 YYNGEE. The genes are TRBV9 and TRBJ1-2; D is unclear. The receptor's source is a human donor in good health. The source material was T cells isolated from PBMCs. Here the CDR3 reads CASSVNGGPYGYTF. For the CDR3, the DNA is TGTGCCAGCAGCGTAAACGGAGGACCCTATGGCTACACCTTC.